This T cell receptor (beta chain) appears in the sequencing data of a study of blood T cell repertoires in COVID-19. Study context: From T cells, B-cell-depleted T cells, or PBMCs came the material, which was cDNA or gDNA.

The CDR3 is 16 amino acids. Germline V gene data show CDR1 as KGHDR and CDR2 as SFDVKD. V was clipped by 4 bases and J by 0 bases, with 14 bases between them. This clone turned up a few times. Per the original methods: Scientists estimated how many nucleated cells there were by amplifying reference gene primers. TCRdb's copy holds only in-frame clones and misses some; the assay was immunoSEQ multiplex PCR. V, J and clone size are those of that table, while D and trimming were read from the DNA. The top ten hold more than 6.5% of the sample, which has under 250,000 clones, around 90% seen once. This receptor was obtained from a woman aged 70-85 years with active or convalescent COVID-19. The chain carries TRBV24-1 and TRBJ2-5, with a weak D call TRBD1 (6 bases). The sequencing sample was made of peripheral blood. Here the CDR3 reads CATSEGGQTYQETQYF. The CDR3 DNA is TGTGCCACCAGTGAAGGGGGACAAACGTACCAAGAGACCCAGTACTTC.